Sequencing of this TCR beta chain was carried out in a study of PD-1 blockade in classical Hodgkin lymphoma. At the level of the study: Patients were infused with nivolumab 3 mg/kg every 2 weeks.

The repertoire was sequenced with immunoSEQ multiplex PCR; TCRdb's copy has only in-frame clones and lacks some. The repertoire includes 12,000 or so clones, about 85% of them detected once, and about 29% sits in the top ten. The germline V gene has CDR1 SGHNT and CDR2 YYREEE (reference sequence). This CDR3 comprises 15 residues. Trimming pared 4 bases from V and 8 bases from J, leaving 21 bases between. Every single patient, without exception, relapsed after autologous stem cell transplantation, and brentuximab vedotin exposure varied. This sequence originates from a human donor with classical Hodgkin lymphoma. The specimen was peripheral blood mononuclear cells (PBMCs), collected at baseline. The chain links TRBV5-4 to TRBJ1-1; maybe TRBD1 (6 bases). The CDR3 DNA sequence: TGTGCCAGCAGCCGGAAAGGGGGGGCCCTGGGAGAAGCTTTCTTT. Its translation: CASSRKGGALGEAFF.